This T cell receptor (beta chain) was identified in a study of neoadjuvant anti-PD-1 for oral cavity cancer. Overall study: Most patients had three to four biweekly doses of 3 mg/kg nivolumab before resection. Non-progressing patients received a fourth nivolumab dose near day 43, then surgery on days 50-56. General study findings and limits: TCR analyses covered only a few patients per response group.

The assay was immunoSEQ multiplex PCR, and TCRdb's table has in-frame clones only and misses some. This sample has 30,000 to 35,000 clones, with around nine tenths found just once. V dropped 2 bases and J dropped 2 bases, with 6 bases sitting between them. This CDR3 is built from 13 residues. Germline-derived CDR1 and CDR2 are SNHLY and FYNNEI. The patients had HPV-negative, locally advanced oral cavity squamous cell carcinoma. This clone was counted a single time. Its target is unknown. The receptor comes from a person aged 40 to 85 with oral cavity squamous cell carcinoma. The source material was PBMCs, sampled before nivolumab (anti-PD-1) treatment. This sequence joins TRBV2 and TRBJ2-5; D is unresolved. CDR3 in DNA: TGTGCCAGCAGTGAACGGAGACAAGAGACCCAGTACTTC. Translating it yields CASSERRQETQYF.